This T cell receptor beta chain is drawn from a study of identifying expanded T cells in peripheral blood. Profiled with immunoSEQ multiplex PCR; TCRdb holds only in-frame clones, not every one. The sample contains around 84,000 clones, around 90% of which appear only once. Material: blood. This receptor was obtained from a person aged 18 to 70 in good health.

Here the CDR3 DNA reads TGCGCCAGCAGCGTGGGACACGTCGGTGGAGGCACTGAAGCTTTCTTT. It codes for CASSVGHVGGGTEAFF. This chain links TRBV5-1 with TRBJ1-1; perhaps TRBD1 as D (6 bases). V lost 4 bases to trimming and J lost 4 bases, with 20 bases between them. This CDR3 comprises 16 residues. Germline CDR1 reads SGHRS; CDR2 reads YFSETQ.